The 13 T cell receptor beta chains reported below all come from one sample, sequenced in a study of read filtering for tumor transcriptome and immune sequencing. Molecular barcoded adaptors covering alpha/delta and beta/gamma chains were used on roughly 400 ng RNA. TCRdb itself ran the reads through MiXCR, one entry per CDR3 protein. The sample contains about 58,000 distinct CDR3 sequences, more than 9% of which appear only once. The sequenced material came from a population of CD138-negative cells sorted from bone marrow. The receptors derive from a donor at least 40 years old with multiple myeloma.

Ten or more counts support this clonotype. This CDR3 is CASSLRPGYEKLFF. DNA for the CDR3: TGTGCCAGCAGTTTAAGACCCGGGTATGAAAAACTGTTTTTT. The V gene is TRBV12-3 or TRBV12-4, the J gene TRBJ1-4; D is unresolved. This CDR3 spans 14 amino acids. V lost 2 bases and J lost 6, with 10 bases in between.

This clonotype has a count of ten or more. J is TRBJ2-2 and V is TRBV20-1, with D possibly being TRBD1 (5 bases). This CDR3 has 14 amino acids. Trimming took off 3 bases at V and 0 bases at J, with 8 bases between the two ends. CDR1 and CDR2 (germline): DFQATT, SNEGSKA (reference sequence). CDR3 in DNA: TGCAGTGCTAGGGACACTGCGAACACCGGGGAGCTGTTTTTT. It specifies CSARDTANTGELFF.

Details on this clonotype: This clone may be a read error of a much larger clone one base away. The V call is TRBV29-1, the J call TRBJ1-1; no reliable D call. The CDR3 runs to 10 residues. Germline V gene lookup returns CDR1 SQVTM and CDR2 ANQGSEA. The CDR3 loop is CSVATPEASF. The CDR3 DNA is TGCAGCGTTGCTACTCCTGAAGCTTCCTTT.

This clonotype was detected many times. The V call is TRBV4-1, the J call TRBJ1-1, with unresolved D. Trimming removed 0 bases from V and 3 bases from J, with 5 bases in between. This CDR3 has 13 amino acids. Looked up from germline, CDR1 is MGHRA and CDR2 is YSYEKL. This CDR3 reads CASSQEEYTEAFF. CDR3 nucleotide sequence: TGCGCCAGCAGCCAAGAAGAGTACACTGAAGCTTTCTTT.

This clonotype turned up a few times. V gene TRBV20-1 combines with J gene TRBJ2-2; D is undetermined. Trimming took off 5 bases at V and 4 bases at J, with 11 bases between the two ends. Germline V lookup: CDR1 DFQATT, CDR2 SNEGSKA (reference sequence). The CDR3 consists of 13 residues. The CDR3, as DNA: TGCAGTGCTGGAGTAGTGAGCACCGGGGAGCTGTTTTTT. This codes for CSAGVVSTGELFF.

This clonotype was counted many times. This sequence joins TRBV7-9 and TRBJ2-7; the D is unclear. There are 13 residues in the CDR3. The ends were cut back, 7 bases at V and 1 base at J, with 11 bases in the middle. Looked up from germline, CDR1 is SEHNR and CDR2 is FQNEAQ (reference sequence). CDR3 sequence: CASKGGDSYEQYF. The CDR3 DNA reads as TGTGCCAGCAAAGGCGGAGATTCCTACGAGCAGTACTTC.

This clonotype showed up many times. This chain connects TRBV6-2 or TRBV6-3 to TRBJ2-3; 7 bases line up with TRBD2. The CDR3 sequence is 16 residues long. The germline CDR1 and CDR2 sequences are MNHEY and SVGEGT. With 5 bases clipped from V and 1 base from J, the junction kept 9 bases outside the gene matches. The CDR3 sequence: CASSAPGTTGTDTQYF. The CDR3 nucleotides read TGTGCCAGCAGTGCCCCCGGGACTACGGGCACAGATACGCAGTATTTT.

This clonotype was detected a few times. This chain connects TRBV7-2 to TRBJ2-2; TRBD1 might be the D (5 bases). Trimming removed 8 bases from V and 0 bases from J, with 13 bases in between. Germline values: CDR1 SGHTA, CDR2 FQGNSA. The CDR3 covers 15 residues. The chain's CDR3 is CASSRGVTNTGELFF. CDR3 DNA: TGTGCCAGCTCTAGGGGCGTTACGAACACCGGGGAGCTGTTTTTT. The variable domain in full, completed from reference TRBV7-2 and TRBJ2-2, reads GAGVSQSPSNKVTEKGKDVELRCDPISGHTALYWYRQSLGQGLEFLIYFQGNSAPDKSGLPSDRFSAERTGGSVSTLTIQRTQQEDSAVYLCASSRGVTNTGELFFGEGSRLTVL.

Ten or more counts support this clonotype. The chain recombines TRBV20-1 with TRBJ2-7, with a tentative D call TRBD2 (6 bases). V lost 4 bases to trimming and J lost 2 bases, with 18 bases between them. The CDR3 is 15 residues long. The germline CDR1 and CDR2 sequences are DFQATT and SNEGSKA (reference sequence). The CDR3 is CSAKAVGGPTYEQYF. The CDR3 DNA reads as TGCAGTGCTAAAGCCGTCGGGGGACCGACCTACGAGCAGTACTTC.

This clonotype came up a few times. No conserved phenylalanine or tryptophan ends this CDR3, so it is likely a read error. The DNA is omitted, as the CDR3 cannot be located on it reliably, and the CDR3 follows TCRdb's listing. This chain links TRBV7-9 with TRBJ2-1; the DNA was not compared with TRBD1, the D call given in the table. With termini counted, the CDR3 has 14 amino acids. The germline gives CDR1 SEHNR, CDR2 FQNEAQ (reference sequence). The CDR3 sequence is CASSSGQSRNEQLS.

This clonotype has a count of ten or more. The rearrangement uses TRBV7-2 and TRBJ2-5; D call uncertain. Germline V gene lookup returns CDR1 SGHTA and CDR2 FQGNSA. CDR3 length equals 15 residues. The V end lost 1 base, the J end lost 4 bases, and 13 bases lay between the germline ends. Here the CDR3 DNA reads TGTGCCAGCAGCTTAGGAACAACGGTGCGAGAGACCCAGTACTTC. This translates into CASSLGTTVRETQYF.

In its sample, this clonotype was seen many times. The rearrangement links TRBV7-2 to TRBJ1-1; D is ambiguous. The germline V gene encodes CDR1 SGHTA and CDR2 FQGNSA. The CDR3 runs to 15 residues. Trimming shortened V by 2 bases and J by 4 bases, and 14 bases separated the two germline ends. CDR3 bases: TGTGCCAGCAGCTTATCCCGGGGAATCGGCACTGAAGCTTTCTTT. This translates into CASSLSRGIGTEAFF.

Many counts were recorded for this clonotype. The CDR3 region is CASSLVPRGRGTDTQYF. In nucleotides, the CDR3 is TGTGCCAGCAGCTTAGTTCCACGGGGCCGGGGCACAGATACGCAGTATTTT. This chain uses TRBV7-2 with TRBJ2-3; D may correspond to TRBD1 or TRBD2 (5 bases each). This CDR3 spans 17 amino acids. The V and J ends lost 1 base and 1 base respectively, with 15 bases between them. CDR1 and CDR2 from the germline V gene are SGHTA and FQGNSA. Based on the CDR3 plus reference TRBV7-2 and TRBJ2-3, the full variable domain is GAGVSQSPSNKVTEKGKDVELRCDPISGHTALYWYRQSLGQGLEFLIYFQGNSAPDKSGLPSDRFSAERTGGSVSTLTIQRTQQEDSAVYLCASSLVPRGRGTDTQYFGPGTRLTVL.